This TCR beta chain was profiled in a study of T cell repertoires in cytomegalovirus infection. Study details: HLA-C-restricted CMV epitopes, recently identified, and well-studied HLA-B-restricted ones were used by the study. Matching HLA type and CMV infection were both indicated by public TCR beta signatures. Study outcomes and limitations: People with CMV and the relevant HLA were identified by cumulative public TCR beta family frequency.

MiXCR, applied by TCRdb to the reads, yields one record per CDR3 protein. The profile shows around 99,000 distinct CDR3 sequences, around 28% of them singletons. Turning to this clonotype: The antigen is unknown.

The CDR3 loop spans 13 amino acids. CDR1 is MNHEY and CDR2 is SVGAGI in the germline V gene. Trimming left V 2 bases short and J 7 bases short, with 8 bases between. This chain uses TRBV6-5 with TRBJ2-2; no clear D gene. Sequenced here: CD8+ T cells from cultured PBMCs, sampled from culture after CMV antigen stimulation. This clonotype was sampled from a human donor in good health (CMV status not recorded). Some clones in this sample may be carry-over from other donors' samples. The CDR3 bases are TGTGCCAGCAGTTACGGAGCAGGCGGGGAGCTGTTTTTT. Its protein product is CASSYGAGGELFF.